This is a list of T cell receptor beta chains from one sample in a study of blood T cell repertoires in COVID-19. Data came from immunoSEQ multiplex PCR; TCRdb stores just in-frame clones and leaves some out. The sample has some 99,000 clones, over 70% seen once. The sample taken for sequencing was peripheral blood. The source is a woman in her fifties or sixties with acute or convalescent COVID-19. The conserved cysteine and the conserved F or W are not part of the CDR3 here. Rows may omit the clone size; those that give it use once, few, many or a size class.

TRBJ1-1 TRBV2 . ASSDNSDTEAF
TRBJ1-2 TRBV28 . ASTPPVGGEHGYT
TRBJ2-1 TRBV7-3 . ASSLTLAGGRNEQF
TRBJ2-3 TRBV13 . ASSRGLAGGRRTQY
TRBJ1-2 TRBV10-2 . ASSSSSLNYGYT
TRBJ2-3 TRBV27 few ASSPGPGLGADTQY
TRBJ2-5 TRBV5-5 . ASSEDRVGQETQY
TRBJ2-5 TRBV18 . ASSPGLRETQY
TRBJ1-4 TRBV19 few ASSGPGQPNEKLF
TRBJ1-2 TRBV7-9 . ASSLGLGLEANYGYT
TRBJ2-2 TRBV29-1 . SVDRQATGELF